The text below deals with one T cell receptor (beta chain). Its antigen remains unknown. The sample comes from a study of CD8 T cells in ankylosing spondylitis. Per germline, CDR1 MNHEY and CDR2 SVGEGT. The CDR3 length is 14 residues. V gave up 0 bases and J gave up 10 bases, with 10 bases separating them. Regarding the study as a whole: Earlier reports found some motif variants in synovial fluid and blood in reactive arthritis.

It was by quantitative 5'-RACE with molecular barcodes that TCR beta libraries were made. TCRdb reanalysed the 5' RACE reads using MiXCR and keeps one entry per CDR3 protein. The repertoire consists of approximately 340,000 distinct CDR3 sequences, with approximately 14% occurring once and the leading ten covering 0.95% to 1.4%. The chain employs TRBV6-2 or TRBV6-3 and TRBJ1-6; D not certain. The sequenced sample was blood, either unsorted or a sorted T cell fraction (not recorded which). The receptor was isolated from a male donor with ankylosing spondylitis or in good health (not recorded which). CDR3 DNA: TGTGCCAGCAGTTACTCGGTGTATGACTCACCCCTCCACTTT. As protein: CASSYSVYDSPLHF.